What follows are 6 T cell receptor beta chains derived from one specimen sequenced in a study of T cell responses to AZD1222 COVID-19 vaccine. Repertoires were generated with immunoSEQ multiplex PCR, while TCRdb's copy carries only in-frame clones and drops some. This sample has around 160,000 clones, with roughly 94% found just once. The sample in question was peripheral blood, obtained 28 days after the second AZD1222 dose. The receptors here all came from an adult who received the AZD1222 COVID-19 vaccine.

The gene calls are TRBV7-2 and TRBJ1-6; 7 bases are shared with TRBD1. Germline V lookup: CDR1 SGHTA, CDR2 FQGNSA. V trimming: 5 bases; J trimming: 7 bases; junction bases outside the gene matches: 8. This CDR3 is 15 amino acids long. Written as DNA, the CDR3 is TGTGCCAGCAGCCCAACCGGGACAGCAAATTCACCCCTCCACTTT. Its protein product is CASSPTGTANSPLHF.

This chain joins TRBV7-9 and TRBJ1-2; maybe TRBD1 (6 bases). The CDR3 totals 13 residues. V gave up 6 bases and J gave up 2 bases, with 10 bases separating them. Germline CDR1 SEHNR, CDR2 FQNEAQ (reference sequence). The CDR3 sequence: CASRLDRNYGYTF. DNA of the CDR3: TGTGCCAGCAGACTGGACAGAAACTATGGCTACACCTTC.

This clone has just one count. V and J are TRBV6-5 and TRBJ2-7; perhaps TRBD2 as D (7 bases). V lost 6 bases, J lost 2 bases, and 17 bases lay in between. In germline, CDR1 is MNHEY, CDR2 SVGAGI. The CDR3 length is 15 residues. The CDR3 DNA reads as TGTGCCAGCAGCCCGCATGGGGGGGACACCTACGAGCAGTACTTC. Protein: CASSPHGGDTYEQYF.

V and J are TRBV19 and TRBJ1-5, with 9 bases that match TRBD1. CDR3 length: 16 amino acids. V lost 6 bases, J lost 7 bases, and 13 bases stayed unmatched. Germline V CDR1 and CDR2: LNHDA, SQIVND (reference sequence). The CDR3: CASRFGQGLTIQPQHF. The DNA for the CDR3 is TGTGCCAGTAGGTTCGGACAGGGGTTGACGATACAGCCCCAGCATTTT. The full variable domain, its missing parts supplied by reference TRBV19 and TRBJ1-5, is DGGITQSPKYLFRKEGQNVTLSCEQNLNHDAMYWYRQDPGQGLRLIYYSQIVNDFQKGDIAEGYSVSREKKESFPLTVTSAQKNPTAFYLCASRFGQGLTIQPQHFGDGTRLSIL.

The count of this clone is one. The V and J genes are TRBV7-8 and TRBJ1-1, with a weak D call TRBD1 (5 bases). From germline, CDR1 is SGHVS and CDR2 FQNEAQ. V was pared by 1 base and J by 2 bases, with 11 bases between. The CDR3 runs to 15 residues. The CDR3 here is CASSLVARTNTEAFF. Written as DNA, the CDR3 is TGTGCCAGCAGCTTAGTTGCTAGGACAAACACTGAAGCTTTCTTT.

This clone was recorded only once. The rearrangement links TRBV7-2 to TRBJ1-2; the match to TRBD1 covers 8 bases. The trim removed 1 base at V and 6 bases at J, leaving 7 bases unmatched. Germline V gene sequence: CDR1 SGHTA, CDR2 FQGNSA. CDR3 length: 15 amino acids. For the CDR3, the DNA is TGTGCCAGCAGCTTAGGAGGCGGGACAGGAGATGGCTACACCTTC. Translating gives CASSLGGGTGDGYTF.